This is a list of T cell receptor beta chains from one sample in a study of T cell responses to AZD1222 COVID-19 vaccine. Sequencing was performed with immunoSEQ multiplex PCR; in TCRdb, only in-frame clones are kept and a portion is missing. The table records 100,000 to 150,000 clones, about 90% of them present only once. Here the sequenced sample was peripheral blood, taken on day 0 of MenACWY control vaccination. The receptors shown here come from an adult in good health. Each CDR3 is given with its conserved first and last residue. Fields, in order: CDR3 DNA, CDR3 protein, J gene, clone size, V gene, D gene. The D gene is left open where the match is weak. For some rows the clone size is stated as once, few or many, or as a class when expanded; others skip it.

DNA: TGTGCCAGCAGTGACCCAGGCCTGGGAAACACCATATATTTT
CDR3: CASSDPGLGNTIYF
J: TRBJ1-3
size: once
V: TRBV6-1
D: -

DNA: TGTGCCAGCAGTTATTGGGCTGCGGGACAGGGGGACACAGATACGCAGTATTTT
CDR3: CASSYWAAGQGDTDTQYF
J: TRBJ2-3
size: -
V: TRBV27
D: TRBD1

DNA: TGTGCCAGCAGCTTACAGGGTCCCGAAGCTTTCTTT
CDR3: CASSLQGPEAFF
J: TRBJ1-1
size: -
V: TRBV11-2
D: -

DNA: TGCGCCAGCAGAGGGGGCTCCTACGAGCAGTACTTC
CDR3: CASRGGSYEQYF
J: TRBJ2-7
size: -
V: TRBV4-1
D: -

DNA: TGCGCCAGCAGCTTGGTGACTAGCGGGAGAAGGAATGAGCAGTTCTTC
CDR3: CASSLVTSGRRNEQFF
J: TRBJ2-1
size: -
V: TRBV5-1
D: TRBD2

DNA: TGTGCCAGCAGCTTACGGCGGGAGGATACCTACGAGCAGTACTTC
CDR3: CASSLRREDTYEQYF
J: TRBJ2-7
size: -
V: TRBV7-9
D: TRBD2

DNA: TGTGCCAGCAGCGTAGGGGAGACTAATGAAAAACTGTTTTTT
CDR3: CASSVGETNEKLFF
J: TRBJ1-4
size: -
V: TRBV9
D: -

DNA: TGTGCCAGCAGACCTAGCAGTCAGAACACCGGGGAGCTGTTTTTT
CDR3: CASRPSSQNTGELFF
J: TRBJ2-2
size: once
V: TRBV6-5
D: -

DNA: TGTGCCAGCAGTTTAACCCGGGACAGGGCCTATGGCTACACCTTC
CDR3: CASSLTRDRAYGYTF
J: TRBJ1-2
size: -
V: TRBV28
D: TRBD1

DNA: TGTGCCAGCAGCCCCTCAGCGGATACGCAGTATTTT
CDR3: CASSPSADTQYF
J: TRBJ2-3
size: -
V: TRBV9
D: -

DNA: TGTGCCAGCAGTCCGCTCAACAGCCAGGGGTACCAAGAGACCCAGTACTTC
CDR3: CASSPLNSQGYQETQYF
J: TRBJ2-5
size: -
V: TRBV6-6
D: -

DNA: TGTGCCTGGAGTGACCTGGAAGAGACCCAGTACTTC
CDR3: CAWSDLEETQYF
J: TRBJ2-5
size: once
V: TRBV30
D: -

DNA: TGTGCCAGCAGCTTAGATTTAGGGGGGGAAGAGACCCAGTACTTC
CDR3: CASSLDLGGEETQYF
J: TRBJ2-5
size: -
V: TRBV11-2
D: -

DNA: TGTGCCAGCAGCCGACTCCACACCGGGGAGCTGTTTTTT
CDR3: CASSRLHTGELFF
J: TRBJ2-2
size: -
V: TRBV7-3
D: -

DNA: TGTGCCACCAACAAAGACAGGGGTGGTTCACCCCTCCACTTT
CDR3: CATNKDRGGSPLHF
J: TRBJ1-6
size: -
V: TRBV15
D: TRBD1

DNA: TGTGCCAGCAGCCAAGAAGGGGGGTGGGGAACAGATACGCAGTATTTT
CDR3: CASSQEGGWGTDTQYF
J: TRBJ2-3
size: -
V: TRBV4-2
D: -

DNA: TGTGCCAGTTATTCAGGGGTCCCCGGAGCATACTCTGGAAACACCATATATTTT
CDR3: CASYSGVPGAYSGNTIYF
J: TRBJ1-3
size: -
V: TRBV19
D: -

DNA: TGTGCCAGCAGGCAGGGACTAGCGGGAGGGTCCTACGAGCAGTACTTC
CDR3: CASRQGLAGGSYEQYF
J: TRBJ2-7
size: -
V: TRBV2
D: TRBD2

DNA: TGTGCCAGCAGGCCGGGACAGGGGGCTTACTACGAGCAGTACTTC
CDR3: CASRPGQGAYYEQYF
J: TRBJ2-7
size: -
V: TRBV7-9
D: TRBD1

DNA: TGTGCCAGCTATGCAGGGGGTTTTTCCACTAATGAAAAACTGTTTTTT
CDR3: CASYAGGFSTNEKLFF
J: TRBJ1-4
size: -
V: TRBV2
D: TRBD1

DNA: TGCGCCAGCAGTGAGGGGGACAGGGCGCTGTTTTTT
CDR3: CASSEGDRALFF
J: TRBJ1-4
size: -
V: TRBV10-2
D: TRBD1

DNA: TGTGCCAGTAGGGAATTACAGGGTACTAATGAAAAACTGTTTTTT
CDR3: CASRELQGTNEKLFF
J: TRBJ1-4
size: -
V: TRBV19
D: -

DNA: TGTGCCAGCAGTGAATACCGGTTTAGTGGTGAAAAACTGTTTTTT
CDR3: CASSEYRFSGEKLFF
J: TRBJ1-4
size: -
V: TRBV25-1
D: -

DNA: TGTGCCAGCAGCCGAAACAGGAGAGGGAACACTGAAGCTTTCTTT
CDR3: CASSRNRRGNTEAFF
J: TRBJ1-1
size: -
V: TRBV14
D: -

DNA: TGTGCCAGCAGCTTAAACAGGGGTGGATCACCCCTCCACTTT
CDR3: CASSLNRGGSPLHF
J: TRBJ1-6
size: -
V: TRBV13
D: TRBD1

DNA: TGTGCCACAGGCACAGGGAAGGCCATTCAGTACTTC
CDR3: CATGTGKAIQYF
J: TRBJ2-4
size: once
V: TRBV6-5
D: -

DNA: TGTGCCAGCAGCTATGGACAGTCTGAAGCTTTCTTT
CDR3: CASSYGQSEAFF
J: TRBJ1-1
size: -
V: TRBV7-9
D: -

DNA: TGCGCCAGCAGTGTCGGGGGGCCCGCCGGCACCGGGGAGCTGTTTTTT
CDR3: CASSVGGPAGTGELFF
J: TRBJ2-2
size: -
V: TRBV10-1
D: -

DNA: TGTGCCACCAGCAGGACCCATCCCAACAGGGGGCGCCCAGATACGCAGTATTTT
CDR3: CATSRTHPNRGRPDTQYF
J: TRBJ2-3
size: -
V: TRBV15
D: TRBD1

DNA: TGTGCCAGTAGTACCCGGAGGGGGGGAGATGAAAAACTGTTTTTT
CDR3: CASSTRRGGDEKLFF
J: TRBJ1-4
size: -
V: TRBV19
D: -

DNA: TGCGCCAGCAGCTTGGGGTGGGCCAGGGGATGGTACGAGCAGTACTTC
CDR3: CASSLGWARGWYEQYF
J: TRBJ2-7
size: -
V: TRBV5-1
D: -

DNA: TGTGCCAGCAGTTACCTGAGGGGCCGAAACTATGGCTACACCTTC
CDR3: CASSYLRGRNYGYTF
J: TRBJ1-2
size: -
V: TRBV6-5
D: -

DNA: TGTGCCAGCAGGAGGACAGGGAATAGCAATCAGCCCCAGCATTTT
CDR3: CASRRTGNSNQPQHF
J: TRBJ1-5
size: once
V: TRBV28
D: TRBD1

DNA: TGTGCCAGCAGTGAAGCGCAATCGAGGGGCGGCTACACCTTC
CDR3: CASSEAQSRGGYTF
J: TRBJ1-2
size: -
V: TRBV2
D: -

DNA: TGTGCCACATTACCCGTTGGACACCGCATTACAGTATACGAGCAGTACTTC
CDR3: CATLPVGHRITVYEQYF
J: TRBJ2-7
size: -
V: TRBV27
D: -

DNA: TGTGCCAGCAGCCACACGGACAGGGTGGATTCACCCCTCCACTTT
CDR3: CASSHTDRVDSPLHF
J: TRBJ1-6
size: -
V: TRBV3-1/TRBV3-2
D: TRBD1

DNA: TGCAGCGTTGAAGCCGGGACAGGGGTTTACACCGGGGAGCTGTTTTTT
CDR3: CSVEAGTGVYTGELFF
J: TRBJ2-2
size: once
V: TRBV29-1
D: TRBD1

DNA: TGTGCCAGCAGCTATCCCGGACACTATGGCTACACCTTC
CDR3: CASSYPGHYGYTF
J: TRBJ1-2
size: -
V: TRBV7-9
D: -

DNA: TGTGCCAGCAGTCCCGTACCAGACGGGGACACTGAAGCTTTCTTT
CDR3: CASSPVPDGDTEAFF
J: TRBJ1-1
size: -
V: TRBV28
D: -

DNA: TGTGCCAGCAGCACCGGGACTAGCGGCAATGAGCAGTTCTTC
CDR3: CASSTGTSGNEQFF
J: TRBJ2-1
size: few
V: TRBV7-8
D: TRBD2

DNA: TGTGCCAGCAACCAAATGGCAGGGGGCAATCAGCCCCAGCATTTT
CDR3: CASNQMAGGNQPQHF
J: TRBJ1-5
size: -
V: TRBV28
D: -

DNA: TGCGCCAGCAGTGAGTTGGCAGAGCTGCATGAGCAGTTCTTC
CDR3: CASSELAELHEQFF
J: TRBJ2-1
size: -
V: TRBV10-2
D: -

DNA: TGCAGTGCTAGAGAGGGCCCCCGCTACACCTTC
CDR3: CSAREGPRYTF
J: TRBJ1-2
size: -
V: TRBV20-1
D: -

DNA: TGTGCCAGCAGCGGCAGGGGACCCGAGCAGTACTTC
CDR3: CASSGRGPEQYF
J: TRBJ2-7
size: -
V: TRBV9
D: -

DNA: TGTGCCTGGAGCGTCAAGGGACAGGGAGAAGAGACCCAGTACTTC
CDR3: CAWSVKGQGEETQYF
J: TRBJ2-5
size: -
V: TRBV30
D: TRBD1

DNA: TGTGCCAGCAGCTTAACCTTCTCCGCAACTACAGACGAGCAGTACTTC
CDR3: CASSLTFSATTDEQYF
J: TRBJ2-7
size: -
V: TRBV7-6
D: -

DNA: TGTGCCAGTAGTATTATAATAAGCACAGATACGCAGTATTTT
CDR3: CASSIIISTDTQYF
J: TRBJ2-3
size: -
V: TRBV19
D: -

DNA: TGTGCCTGGAGTGTCGAAGGGGCCAAAAACATTCAGTACTTC
CDR3: CAWSVEGAKNIQYF
J: TRBJ2-4
size: -
V: TRBV30
D: -

DNA: TGTGCCAGCAGCGTAGGTACTACACACAGGGACTATGGCTACACCTTC
CDR3: CASSVGTTHRDYGYTF
J: TRBJ1-2
size: -
V: TRBV9
D: -

DNA: TGTGCCAGCAGTTTAACCGGGACGCGTCCTCTAGGACTGTTTTTT
CDR3: CASSLTGTRPLGLFF
J: TRBJ1-4
size: -
V: TRBV28
D: -

DNA: TGTGCCTGGATGGGCGGGTTAGATGAACTTGGGCCAGATACGCAGTATTTT
CDR3: CAWMGGLDELGPDTQYF
J: TRBJ2-3
size: -
V: TRBV30
D: -

DNA: TGTGCCAGCAGCTTATATGGGGGAAGGTCTCGTAGAAACACCATATATTTT
CDR3: CASSLYGGRSRRNTIYF
J: TRBJ1-3
size: -
V: TRBV11-2
D: -